The 14 T cell receptor beta chains below come from one sample, sequenced in a study of blood T cell repertoires in COVID-19. Assay used: immunoSEQ multiplex PCR; TCRdb lists only in-frame clones, some missing. The table lists some 240,000 clones, approximately 88% of them singletons. The sequencing input was peripheral blood. These TCRs come from a woman aged 65 to 85 with COVID-19, enrolled during active disease.

This clone showed up just a few times. Sequence at one end of the junction differs from germline and may be a read error. The CDR3 DNA sequence: TGTGCCATCAGTCACACAGATACGCAGTATTTT. Protein sequence: CAISHTDTQYF. V usage is TRBV12-3 or TRBV12-4 and J usage is TRBJ2-3, with no clear D. The CDR3 extends over 11 amino acids.

The chain recombines TRBV5-4 with TRBJ2-7; D not certain. This CDR3 is built from 13 residues. CDR1 is SGHNT, CDR2 YYREEE, per germline (reference sequence). V lost 4 bases and J 7 bases, leaving 15 bases between the germline ends. The CDR3 nucleotides read TGTGCCAGCAGCCAAATCGGCGGATCTGAGCAGTACTTC. It codes for CASSQIGGSEQYF.

This chain links TRBV7-2 with TRBJ2-7, with TRBD2 matching over 10 bases. The V segment lost 5 bases and the J segment 2 bases; nucleotides outside the gene matches: 12. This CDR3 contains 17 residues. Germline lookup yields CDR1 SGHTA and CDR2 FQGNSA. Here the CDR3 DNA reads TGTGCCAGCAGCCCTCCCCTCGGGCTAGCGGGAGCCTACGAGCAGTACTTC. Translated: CASSPPLGLAGAYEQYF.

The chain is built from TRBV29-1 and TRBJ2-3; 8 nucleotides line up with TRBD1. Looked up from germline, CDR1 is SQVTM and CDR2 is ANQGSEA. V was clipped by 7 bases and J by 1 base; unmatched bases: 16. The CDR3 runs to 17 residues. The CDR3 loop reads CSASLGQGVGGTDTQYF. In nucleotides, the CDR3 is TGCAGCGCGTCATTAGGACAGGGTGTTGGAGGCACAGATACGCAGTATTTT.

The J gene is TRBJ1-1, the V gene TRBV6-6, with 8 bases fitting TRBD1. Germline V gives CDR1 MNHNY, CDR2 SVGAGI (reference sequence). The CDR3 has 14 residues. Losses at the gene ends were 5 bases for V and 6 bases for J; bases not matched to a gene: 8. CDR3 in amino acids: CASSTGQGVPEAFF. In DNA form, the CDR3 reads TGTGCCAGCAGTACCGGACAGGGTGTTCCTGAAGCTTTCTTT.

The gene calls are TRBV5-8 and TRBJ2-7; 8 bases align to TRBD2. Losses at the gene ends were 4 bases for V and 4 bases for J; bases not matched to a gene: 7. Per the germline V gene, CDR1 is SGHTS and CDR2 is YDEGEE. The CDR3 has 14 residues. As DNA, the CDR3 is TGTGCCAGCAGCGGACTAGCAGTCTCGTACGAGCAGTACTTC. It encodes CASSGLAVSYEQYF.

This sequence joins TRBV5-1 and TRBJ2-5, with TRBD1 identical over 12 bases. With V trimmed by 1 base and J by 5 bases, 3 bases remained unmatched. The CDR3 totals 15 residues. Per the germline V gene, CDR1 is SGHRS and CDR2 is YFSETQ. CDR3 coding DNA: TGCGCCAGCAGCTTGCAGGGACAGGGGGCGGAGACCCAGTACTTC. Amino acid sequence: CASSLQGQGAETQYF. The variable domain in full, completed from reference TRBV5-1 and TRBJ2-5, reads KAGVTQTPRYLIKTRGQQVTLSCSPISGHRSVSWYQQTPGQGLQFLFEYFSETQRNKGNFPGRFSGRQFSNSRSEMNVSTLELGDSALYLCASSLQGQGAETQYFGPGTRLLVL.

The chain is built from TRBV20-1 and TRBJ1-1, with a possible D match to TRBD1 (6 bases). CDR3 size: 11 residues. V gave up 4 bases and J gave up 5 bases, with 8 bases separating them. The V gene's germline CDR1 is DFQATT and CDR2 SNEGSKA (reference sequence). The CDR3: CSAKRGTEAFF. The CDR3 DNA follows: TGCAGTGCTAAGAGGGGGACTGAAGCTTTCTTT.

V and J are TRBV21-1 and TRBJ2-1; TRBD2 is the table's D call, not checked against the DNA. TRBV21-1 is described as a pseudogene. The CDR3 consists of 17 residues. The CDR3 here is CASSGGRGDSTYNEQFF. The CDR3 nucleotides read TGTGCCAGCAGCGGGGGGAGGGGAGACTCCACCTACAATGAGCAGTTCTTC.

The rearrangement links TRBV6-5 to TRBJ2-1; 9 bases agree with TRBD2. Germline assignment: CDR1 MNHEY and CDR2 SVGAGI. With V trimmed by 0 bases and J by 7 bases, 4 bases remained unmatched. The CDR3 spans 15 residues. CDR3 loop: CASSYSAGGRNEQFF. The CDR3, as DNA: TGTGCCAGCAGTTACTCGGCGGGAGGGCGAAATGAGCAGTTCTTC.

The chain carries TRBV4-2 and TRBJ1-4; maybe TRBD1 (6 bases). V dropped 2 bases and J dropped 4 bases, with 14 bases sitting between them. CDR3 length: 16 amino acids. Germline V gives CDR1 LGHNA, CDR2 YNFKEQ. The CDR3, as DNA: TGTGCCAGCAGCCAATTCTTCGGACAGCTTAATGAAAAACTGTTTTTT. Translating it yields CASSQFFGQLNEKLFF.

The V call is TRBV7-9, the J call TRBJ2-7; 8 bases agree with TRBD1. The ends lost 5 bases at V and 4 bases at J; junction bases unmatched: 10. Germline values: CDR1 SEHNR, CDR2 FQNEAQ (reference sequence). The CDR3 runs 15 residues. This CDR3 is CASSKGQDFSYEQYF. In DNA, the CDR3 is TGTGCCAGCAGCAAGGGACAGGACTTTAGTTACGAGCAGTACTTC.

This chain uses TRBV6-4 with TRBJ1-1; 10 bases fit TRBD1. J lost 4 bases, V lost 6 bases, and 11 bases had no gene match. From germline, CDR1 is MRHNA and CDR2 SNTAGT. This CDR3 is 16 amino acids long. The CDR3 here is CASRGTGTGVVTEAFF. As DNA, the CDR3 is TGTGCCAGCAGAGGAACCGGGACAGGGGTAGTCACTGAAGCTTTCTTT.

This clone came up once. The J gene is TRBJ2-3, the V gene TRBV6-5; 8 positions agree with TRBD2. This CDR3 has 15 amino acids. Trimming took 8 bases from V and 9 from J; bases not matched to a gene: 16. Germline V gives CDR1 MNHEY, CDR2 SVGAGI. The CDR3 spells CASATLAGRSQTQYF. For the CDR3, the DNA is TGTGCCAGCGCGACGCTAGCGGGCAGGTCGCAGACGCAGTATTTT.